This TCR beta chain was retrieved from a study of CD8 T cells in ankylosing spondylitis (dated by TCRdb to about 2017). About the investigation overall: To find TCR variants linked to disease, the study profiled T cell receptor beta repertoires in ankylosing spondylitis patients and healthy donors. Peripheral blood was sampled, and synovial fluid was additionally collected from ankylosing spondylitis patients. The whole study cohort included 85 to 120 healthy donors and 20 to 30 ankylosing spondylitis patients.

V loses 1 base of germline sequence and J loses 0 bases, and the interval between the two ends is 7 bases. CDR1 and CDR2, per the germline V gene, are SGHTA and FQGNSA. There are 14 amino acids in the CDR3, from cysteine to phenylalanine inclusive. This entry keeps only the CDR3 DNA: 42 bases, framed from base 1. This clonotype was counted ten times or more. Its specific antigen is unknown. The sample holds no much larger clone one base away, and base qualities are not on file. The sequencer was an Illumina HiSeq 2500. TCR beta libraries were prepared by quantitative 5'-RACE with molecular barcodes. The authors' pipeline ran thus. To identify disease-linked TCR variants, a new computational method was used, one built on a probabilistic model of VDJ rearrangement. TCRdb trimmed the raw reads at Q25, called clones with MiXCR and kept productive beta chains. Rows are unified per CDR3 protein, each entry keeping the most common DNA and genes. The V and J calls were determined by TCRdb, not by the authors. In all, the sample holds about 440,000 distinct CDR3 sequences, and about 15% of those were seen once. 1% of the sample is taken by the ten largest.

Study-wide findings and limitations: A CD8+ phenotype was shown by the disease-linked clones, which were found at relatively low frequencies in peripheral blood. Some TCR beta motif variants had previously been reported in synovial fluid and blood of reactive arthritis patients, which suggested common disease-initiation mechanisms. A TCR beta motif of 7 or 8 highly homologous amino acid variants appeared characteristic of blood from ankylosing spondylitis patients. Significant enrichment of the disease-linked clones was reported in matched synovial fluid samples from ankylosing spondylitis patients.

Specimen: blood, either unsorted or a sorted T cell fraction (not recorded which). Here the chain combines TRBV7-2 and TRBJ2-7, with the D gene uncertain. The sequence came from a male donor with ankylosing spondylitis. The DNA reads TGTGCCAGCAGCTTAGGCGGCCCCTCCTACGAGCAGTACTTC. This sequence encodes CASSLGGPSYEQYF.